This TCR beta chain derives from a study of cytomegalovirus exposure and HLA in healthy donors (dated 2017 in TCRdb). Regarding the study in general: An earlier analysis of approximately 640 of the donors reported more than 250 Gb of sequence data and roughly 110 million unique TCR beta sequences from about 179 million T cells. High-throughput TCR immunosequencing, statistical association of individual TCRs with disease status, and machine learning were combined to predict cytomegalovirus infection status. HLA typing covered class I and class II loci at four-digit resolution. Among the approximately 420 genotyped donors, 81% belonged to the genetic ancestry cluster associated with self-reported Caucasian donors. Genome-wide SNP genotypes for about three fifths of the roughly 700 donors were used in a later genetic analysis, which treated that subset as a discovery cohort. Using immunosequencing, the study profiled T cell repertoires from approximately 700 subjects and related those repertoires to cytomegalovirus serostatus. An earlier analysis of 587 of the donors used high-throughput TCR beta sequencing to judge whether each TCR beta V gene segment behaved as functional or pseudogenic. Besides the first cohort of under 700 subjects, a separate validation cohort made up of 95 to 150 different subjects was used. Rather than using new phenotypic data, the later analysis identified candidate immune exposures from TCR beta sequences and from how often those sequences occurred across donors. Every discovery cohort repertoire had been produced on one sequencing platform. The study aimed to test whether signatures of past pathogen exposure could be identified by cataloging public T cell receptors. Roughly five DR-DQ haplotypes were handled as single units for association and clustering, since linkage in the cohort was strong. Among some 410 genotyped donors of the cohort, an average of roughly 230,000 unique TCR beta nucleotide sequences was sequenced per donor, of which about 19% were non-productive. Donor age, sex, ethnicity and CMV serostatus were collected together with the repertoire data. An early release that covered fewer than 800 HLA-typed donors contained 300 to 350 gigabases of sequencing data and approximately 85 million unique TCR sequences. A later analysis re-analyzed previously published TCR beta repertoires from approximately 670 donors and added high-resolution HLA genotyping to study TCR occurrence patterns. Typing coverage varied by locus: about 620-640 donors for A, B, C, DRB1 and DQB1; approximately 560 for DQA1; around 610 for DPA1; about 450 for DPB1.

The method behind the library was the immunoSEQ multiplex PCR assay. For the multiplex PCR, a mixture combining 60 forward primers for TCR Vbeta segments and 13 reverse primers for TCR Jbeta segments was used. The CDR3 region of rearranged TCR beta genes was amplified from genomic DNA with a multiplex PCR assay. On the Illumina HiSeq System, the amplified TCR beta libraries were sequenced as 87-base-pair reads. Per the original workflow: Across the 670 or so repertoires, a later analysis counted roughly 84 million unique TCR beta chains, roughly 11 million of which were shared by at least two donors. To remove PCR and sequencing errors, raw reads were error-corrected and collapsed into unique sequences using a nearest-neighbor algorithm that merged closely related sequences. V, D and J gene segments were assigned by aligning CDR3 sequences to IMGT reference sequences. Each retained sequence needed at least a six-nucleotide match to both a V gene segment and a J gene segment. A rearrangement counted as productive if the CDR3 had no stop codons and remained in frame with V and J, and every other rearrangement counted as non-productive. Following IMGT convention, CDR3 was defined as the stretch from the second conserved V-encoded cysteine to the conserved J-encoded phenylalanine. Sequences without an unambiguous match to a single V gene segment were excluded from the earlier analysis of 500 to 700 of the donors. In an earlier analysis of roughly 500 of the donors, V segments were called functional above 56.7% productive rearrangements and were called segregating when the between-donor standard deviation exceeded 5%. To diagnose cytomegalovirus status from the catalog of TCR beta chain sequences, a statistical classification framework was built. V and J gene assignment, in a later analysis, came from comparing TCR nucleotide sequences with IMGT/GENE-DB human TR gene sequences. A later analysis assigned CDR3 sequences and most-parsimonious VDJ recombination scenarios with the TCRdist pipeline. In a later analysis, every TCR beta chain was defined by the combination of its CDR3 amino acid sequence and its V-gene family, and reads without a unique V-gene family were dropped. In a later analysis, 450 to 600 highly shared, low-generation-probability nucleotide sequences were removed to address suspected cross-contamination and a sequencing artifact. In a later analysis, a clonal expansion index was calculated for each public chain from normalized within-repertoire ranks of inferred template counts. Generation probabilities in a later analysis came from a VDJ recombination model fitted to out-of-frame rearrangements, and those results were checked against IGoR. In a later analysis, TCR-TCR, TCR-HLA and TCR-CMV co-occurrence was scored with hypergeometric tests, and a repertoire-size bias correction was applied to TCR pairs. A later analysis estimated false discovery rates by permuting HLA or CMV assignments 20 times. A later analysis grouped co-occurring TCRs with DBSCAN, adding TCRdist sequence similarity when clustering within HLA-allele-positive subsets. Repertoires with fewer than 30,000 or more than 120,000 public chains, plus five repertoires with anomalous nucleotide sharing, were excluded from co-occurrence clustering. The table was pulled from immuneACCESS by TCRdb, which kept in-frame rearrangements only. Such tables lose some clones; where checked, under half of the loss comes from unresolved V genes, and the rest has no known cause. V, J and clone size derive from that table, while D and trimming were established from the DNA sequence. For this sample the table gives about 100,000 clones, of which approximately 81% were detected only once. The top ten constitute approximately 4.2% of the sample.

The germline V gene yields MDHEN for CDR1 and SYDVKM for CDR2. CDR3 length: 16 amino acids, cysteine to phenylalanine. This entry keeps only the CDR3 DNA: 48 bases, framed from base 1. The V and J ends are trimmed by 4 bases and 1 base, leaving 14 bases between them. The cohort was made up of about 610 healthy bone marrow donors. Cohort members were all nominally healthy when sampled, although unrecorded immune exposures were likely present. The donor was CMV seropositive and was included in the group of 290 or so seropositive cohort members. A peripheral blood sample was collected from each donor, and TCR beta sequencing was performed on peripheral blood mononuclear cells. The Qiagen DNeasy Blood Extraction Kit was used to extract genomic DNA from the blood cell samples. Study-wide findings and limitations: The study gave a list of 150 to 200 TCR beta chains associated with cytomegalovirus. In a later analysis, some 17,000 TCR beta sequences were associated with specific HLA alleles at a false discovery rate of 0.05. Roughly 17 rarely observed V segments, including chromosome 9 orphons, were excluded from the earlier analysis of some 590 of the donors because counts were too low. The presence/absence analyses assumed that sequencing depth was roughly uniform across donors, and that assumption may not be true. Several of the top co-occurrence clusters appeared to be linked to parvovirus B19, influenza, CMV and Epstein-Barr virus, according to a later analysis. The authors suggested that the approach could potentially be extended to other disease states and immunological phenotypes. Most TCR sequences were seen in very few donors, while some public TCRs were found in many individuals. An earlier analysis of approximately 500 of the donors showed that most TCR beta V segments appeared in productive rearrangements either about 87% or about 30% of the time, which broadly matched IMGT annotations. Strong co-occurrence of HLA alleles, especially DR and DQ, made assigning TCR associations to individual alleles difficult. A later analysis found that TCR association rates varied across HLA loci, with DRB1 alleles showing the most associated TCRs and HLA-C alleles the fewest. Linkage disequilibrium might explain the correlated functional status among segregating V segments, but an unknown experimental factor could not be ruled out. A later genetic analysis associated a missense DCLRE1C variant with V-gene and J-gene trimming of TCR beta chains, and an independent cohort replicated the association. According to a later genetic analysis, donors in an Asian-associated ancestry cluster had fewer N-insertions in productive TCRs than the approximately 630-donor mean. In vitro tests confirmed that a few of the cytomegalovirus-associated TCR beta chains recognize cytomegalovirus antigens. The sequencing pipeline was judged likely to have produced a cluster of highly shared sequence variants as a technical artifact. Because some donors lacked HLA typing at each locus, the association tests relied only on the typed subset. For the cohort, immune exposure information was limited to CMV serostatus. Some IMGT-functional V segments, including TRBV6-2 and TRBV6-3, could not be distinguished by the 87-base-pair reads and were therefore excluded. Most CMV-associated TCR beta chains appeared to be HLA-restricted in a later analysis, and the HLA associations seemed to be driven largely by CMV exposure. Compared with equally common non-associated chains, HLA-associated TCR beta chains in a later analysis were more clonally expanded and had lower generation probabilities. In this cohort, only TCR beta chains were sequenced, and detectable features were limited by the absence of alpha or paired-chain data. In both the original and validation cohorts, the classifier was reported to diagnose cytomegalovirus status with high specificity and sensitivity. A further reported finding was that TCR beta sequences accurately predicted the HLA-A and HLA-B alleles for most subjects in the first cohort.

Points on this clone: The antigen it recognizes is unknown. The sample holds no much larger clone one base away, and base qualities are not on file.

The chain is encoded by TRBV28 joined to TRBJ1-5; the D gene is perhaps TRBD1, from 5 matching bases. The specimen sequenced was PBMCs. The sequence came from a female donor in good health and CMV-seropositive. The sequenced DNA is TGTGCCAGCAGTTCTCCTTGGGGGGGGAGCAATCAGCCCCAGCATTTT. Its protein reads: CASSSPWGGSNQPQHF.